This TCR beta chain was sequenced during a study of neurological immune-mediated disorders. Overall study results and limits: The repertoires of 18 of 34 multiple sclerosis patients fell into one related-CDR3 cluster (a possible signature) under phylogenetic grouping. TCR-beta repertoires seemed private in all groups, with no expanded CDR3 amino acid sequences shared. In multiple sclerosis patients, the repertoire cluster was unrelated to clinical or MRI findings.

By 5'RACE with 10-nucleotide random UMIs, the cDNA was made. TCRdb re-called the 5' RACE reads with MiXCR, one entry per CDR3 protein. There are about 35,000 distinct CDR3 sequences in the sample; 3.5% to 4% occur only once, and approximately 2.2% lies in the top ten. In this sample, this clonotype turned up many times. The antigen remains undetermined. The CDR3 is 14 residues long. Looked up from germline, CDR1 is SGHRS and CDR2 is YFSETQ. J was trimmed by 3 bases and V by 7 bases; bases with no gene match: 9. The chain couples TRBV5-1 to TRBJ1-1; TRBD1 matches 7 bases. The TCR sequence derives from a man aged 25 to 40 with multiple sclerosis. The sequenced material came from PBMCs. Written as DNA, the CDR3 is TGCGCCAGCGGACAGGCATCAGGGGACACTGAAGCTTTCTTT. This gives the protein CASGQASGDTEAFF.